This T cell receptor beta chain appears in the sequencing data of a study of blood T cell repertoires in COVID-19. For the study at large: Acute and convalescent COVID-19 specimens originated in the United States, Italy and Spain.

The CDR3 has 16 amino acids. Per the germline V gene, CDR1 is SGHRS and CDR2 is YFSETQ. The junction had 4 bases not matched to a gene; V was cut back by 2 bases and J by 0 bases. Under the authors' procedure: Reference gene primers were amplified, and this amplification served to estimate nucleated cell counts. Clones were read by immunoSEQ multiplex PCR, and TCRdb kept only the in-frame ones, dropping some. The V and J calls and the clone size are those of that table, but D and trimming were determined from the DNA. The sample lists 200,000 to 250,000 clones; 65% to 90% were seen once. The sample comprised peripheral blood. This chain joins TRBV5-1 and TRBJ1-4; 7 bases fit TRBD1. The receptor's source is a man older than 75 with acute or convalescent COVID-19. The CDR3 DNA is TGCGCCAGCAGCTTAGGAGGACAGGCAACTAATGAAAAACTGTTTTTT. It yields the protein CASSLGGQATNEKLFF.